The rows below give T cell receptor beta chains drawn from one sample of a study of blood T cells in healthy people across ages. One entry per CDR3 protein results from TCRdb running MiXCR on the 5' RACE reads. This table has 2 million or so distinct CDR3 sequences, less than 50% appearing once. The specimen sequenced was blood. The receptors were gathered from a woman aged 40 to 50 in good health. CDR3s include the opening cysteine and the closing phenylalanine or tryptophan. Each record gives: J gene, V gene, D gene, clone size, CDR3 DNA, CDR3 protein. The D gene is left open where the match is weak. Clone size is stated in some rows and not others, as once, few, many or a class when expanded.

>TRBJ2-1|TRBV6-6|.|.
TGTGCCAGCAGTTCGAATCGAGATTACAATGAGCAGTTCTTC
CASSSNRDYNEQFF
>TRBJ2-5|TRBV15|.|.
TGTGCCACCAGCAGAGATAACGGAGAGACCCAGTACTTC
CATSRDNGETQYF
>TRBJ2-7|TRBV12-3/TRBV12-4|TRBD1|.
TGTGCCAGCAGTTCGGGACAGGGGGGTTACTACGAGCAGTACTTC
CASSSGQGGYYEQYF
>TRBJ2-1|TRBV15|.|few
TGTGCCACCAGCAGTAACCAACTTCCCGGGACGGACTACAATGAGCAGTTCTTC
CATSSNQLPGTDYNEQFF
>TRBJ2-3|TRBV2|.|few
TGTGCCAGCAATTCTGACACCGCTAGCACAGATACGCAGTATTTT
CASNSDTASTDTQYF
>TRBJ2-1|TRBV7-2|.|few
TGTGCCAGCAGCTTAGGGCGGACATTGAGTCTCAATGAGCAGTTCTTC
CASSLGRTLSLNEQFF
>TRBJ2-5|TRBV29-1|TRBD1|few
TGCAGCGGTCGACAGGGCGCTTGGCGAGAAGGCCTAGCTAAAGAGACCCAGTACTTC
CSGRQGAWREGLAKETQYF
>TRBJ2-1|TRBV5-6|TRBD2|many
TGTGCCAGCAGCGCAGGACTAGCGGGGGTACGGTTCTTC
CASSAGLAGVRFF
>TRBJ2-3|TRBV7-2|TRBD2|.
TGTGCCAGCAGCTCAGGCCGGACTAGCGGCACAGATACGCAGTATTTT
CASSSGRTSGTDTQYF
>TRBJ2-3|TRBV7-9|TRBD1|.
TGTGCCAGCAGCTCCTGGACAGGGGCCGGGCGTACGCAGTATTTT
CASSSWTGAGRTQYF
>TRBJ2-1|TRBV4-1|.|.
TGCGCCAGCAGCCAAGATAAGGGGGGGGGCCTGAATGAGCAGTTCTTC
CASSQDKGGGLNEQFF
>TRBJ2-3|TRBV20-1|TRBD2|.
TGCAGTGTTTATAGCGGGGGGGGAGATACGCAGTATTTT
CSVYSGGGDTQYF
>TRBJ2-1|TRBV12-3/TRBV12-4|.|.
TGTGCCAGCAGTTTAGTCTTGATCCCCAATTTTTCCTACAATGAGCAGTTCTTC
CASSLVLIPNFSYNEQFF
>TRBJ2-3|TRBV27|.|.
TGTGCCAGCAGTTTGGTCCCCCTCACGACAGATACGCAGTATTTT
CASSLVPLTTDTQYF
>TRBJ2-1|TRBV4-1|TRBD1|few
TGCGCCAGCAGCCAAACTACTCGGACAGGGGCCGGCCACAATGAGCAGTTCTTC
CASSQTTRTGAGHNEQFF
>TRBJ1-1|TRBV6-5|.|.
TGTGCCAGCAGGAGACAGATGGACACTGAAGCTTTCTTT
CASRRQMDTEAFF
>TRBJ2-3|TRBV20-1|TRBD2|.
TGCAGTGCGCCTACTAGCGGGGACGTTCGGTTGATAGGCACAGATACGCAGTATTTT
CSAPTSGDVRLIGTDTQYF
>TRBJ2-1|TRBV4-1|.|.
TGCGCCAGCAGCCAAGATTGGTCAGGGAGTTCCTACAATGAGCAGTTCTTC
CASSQDWSGSSYNEQFF
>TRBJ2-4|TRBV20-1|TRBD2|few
TGCAGTGCTAGAGATCCCCCTCCAGCTAGCGGGATCAAAAACATTCAGTACTTC
CSARDPPPASGIKNIQYF
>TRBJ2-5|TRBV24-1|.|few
TGTGCCACCAGTGACCCACAGGTAAACCAAGAGACCCAGTACTTC
CATSDPQVNQETQYF
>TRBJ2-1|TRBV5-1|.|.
TGCGCCAGCAGCTTGGACGGATCCCTCGGTTACGAGCAGTTCTTC
CASSLDGSLGYEQFF
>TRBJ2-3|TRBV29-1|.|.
TGCAGCGTTGTAGACGCAGCCGTGGGCACAGATACGCAGTATTTT
CSVVDAAVGTDTQYF
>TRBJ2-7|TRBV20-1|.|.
TGCAGCACTAGACCCGATAACTACGAGCAGTACTTC
CSTRPDNYEQYF
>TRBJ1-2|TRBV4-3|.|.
TGCGCCAGCAGCCAAAATCCAGTCGGGTGGGGCTACACCTTC
CASSQNPVGWGYTF
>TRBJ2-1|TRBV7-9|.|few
TGTGCCAGCAGCATATGGGGTGACAATGAGCAGTTCTTC
CASSIWGDNEQFF
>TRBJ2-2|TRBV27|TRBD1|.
TGTGCCAGCAGTCCTCGGACAGGGGGCGGATCGGCGAACACCGGGGAGCTGTTTTTT
CASSPRTGGGSANTGELFF
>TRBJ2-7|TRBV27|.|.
TGTGCCAGCAGTAGAGTGACCTCCTACGAGCAGTACTTC
CASSRVTSYEQYF
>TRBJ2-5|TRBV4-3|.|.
TGCGCCAGCAGCCAAGTAGCCCAGGGTTGGGAGACCCAGTACTTC
CASSQVAQGWETQYF
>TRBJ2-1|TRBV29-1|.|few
TGCAGCGTTGAAGAATTGACGGCTAGCTCCTACAATGAGCAGTTCTTC
CSVEELTASSYNEQFF
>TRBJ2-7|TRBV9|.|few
TGTGCCAGCAGCGTAGAGAACAGGCCCTACGAGCAGTACTTC
CASSVENRPYEQYF
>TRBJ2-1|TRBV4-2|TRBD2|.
TGTGCCAGCAGCCAAGCGGGAGGGACTAGCGGGGCGGGTTACAATGAGCAGTTCTTC
CASSQAGGTSGAGYNEQFF
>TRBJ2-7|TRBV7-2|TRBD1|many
TGTGCCAGCAGCCCCGACAGGGGGCCATACGAGCAGTACTTC
CASSPDRGPYEQYF
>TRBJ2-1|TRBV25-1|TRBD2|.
TGTGCCAGCAGTGAATGGGCTAGCGGGGGGTCTGAGCAGTTCTTC
CASSEWASGGSEQFF
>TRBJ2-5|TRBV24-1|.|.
TGTGCCACCGAAGAATTCGGGGAGCAGTACTTC
CATEEFGEQYF
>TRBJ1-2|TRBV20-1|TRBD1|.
TGCAGTGCTGCCGGGACAGGGGGATTTGGCTACACCTTC
CSAAGTGGFGYTF
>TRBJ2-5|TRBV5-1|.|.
TGCGCCAGCAGCTTGGCCCCGCCAGAGACCCAGTACTTC
CASSLAPPETQYF
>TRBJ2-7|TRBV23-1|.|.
TGCGCCAGCAGTCAATCCCTCAGTTTCTACGAGCAGTACTTC
CASSQSLSFYEQYF
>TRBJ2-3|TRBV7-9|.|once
TGTGCCAGCAGCTCCCCGACTTCCCATACGCAGTATTTT
CASSSPTSHTQYF
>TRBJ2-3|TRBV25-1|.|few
TGTGCCAGCAGTGAGGTCTTCCGGGGGGATACGCAGTATTTT
CASSEVFRGDTQYF
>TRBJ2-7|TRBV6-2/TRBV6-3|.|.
TGTGCCAGCAGCCGTAGTCCGATATCGGGTTACGAGCAGTACTTC
CASSRSPISGYEQYF
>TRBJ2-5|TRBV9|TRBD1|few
TGTGCCAGCAGCTCCCGACAGGGTTTCTTACAAGAGACCCAGTACTTC
CASSSRQGFLQETQYF
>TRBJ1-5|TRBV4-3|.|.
TGCGCCAGCAGCCAAGACGCGGCAGCCTGGCATCAGCCCCAGCATTTT
CASSQDAAAWHQPQHF
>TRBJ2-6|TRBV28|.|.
TGTGCCAGCAATTCCGGGACCCCATTGCCTGGGGCCAACGTCCTGACTTTC
CASNSGTPLPGANVLTF
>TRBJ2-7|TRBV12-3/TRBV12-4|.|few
TGTGCCAGCAGTTTAGGCAAATCCGAGCAGTACTTC
CASSLGKSEQYF
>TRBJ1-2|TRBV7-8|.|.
TGTGCCAGCAGCTTAGACCTGTTGACTCGGCCAGGAGGCTACACCTTC
CASSLDLLTRPGGYTF
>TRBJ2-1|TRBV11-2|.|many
TGTGCCAGCAGCTTAGGTCCTAGCTCCTACAATGAGCAGTTCTTC
CASSLGPSSYNEQFF
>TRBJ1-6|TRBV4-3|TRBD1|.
TGCGCCAGCAGCCAACAAATTCCGGGACAGAGTAATTCACCCCTCCACTTT
CASSQQIPGQSNSPLHF
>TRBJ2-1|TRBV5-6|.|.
TGTGCCAGCACACCCGGTCGGCGGACCTCCTACAATGAGCAGTTCTTC
CASTPGRRTSYNEQFF
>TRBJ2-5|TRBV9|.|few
TGTGCCAGCAGTGTCACCCGGGACGGTTGGACCCAGTACTTC
CASSVTRDGWTQYF
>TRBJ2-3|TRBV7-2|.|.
TGTGCCAGCAGCTCGAACCAACTCAGACTACTAGATACGCAGTATTTT
CASSSNQLRLLDTQYF
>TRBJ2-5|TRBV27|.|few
TGTGCCAGCAGTTTATCCAGAGTGAATAAAGAGACCCAGTACTTC
CASSLSRVNKETQYF
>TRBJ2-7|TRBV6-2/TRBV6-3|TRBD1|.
TGTGCCAGCTGTTACCGTCAGGGGGCTAGGGAGCAGTACTTC
CASCYRQGAREQYF
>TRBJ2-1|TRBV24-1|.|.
TGTGCCACCAGTGAGGACGGCTTTTTCTCCTACAATGAGCAGTTCTTC
CATSEDGFFSYNEQFF
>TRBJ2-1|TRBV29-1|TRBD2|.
TGCAGCGGAGGGCCCCTAGCGGGGGGGCGTCGGAATGAGCAGTTCTTC
CSGGPLAGGRRNEQFF
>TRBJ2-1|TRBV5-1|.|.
TGCGCCAGCAGCTTGGGGGTGCTAGCCGATGAGCAGTTCTTC
CASSLGVLADEQFF
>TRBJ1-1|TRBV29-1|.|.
TGCAGCGTATTCACAGGGAGGGGCACTGAAGCTTTCTTT
CSVFTGRGTEAFF
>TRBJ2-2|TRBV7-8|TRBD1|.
TGTGCCAGCAGCGCGGGACAGGAAACCGGGGAGCTGTTTTTT
CASSAGQETGELFF
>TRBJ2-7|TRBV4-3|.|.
TGCGCCAGCAGCCAAGATGGACTCGACGAGCAGTACTTC
CASSQDGLDEQYF
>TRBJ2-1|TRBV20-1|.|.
TGCAGTGCTCAGGACACTAGCTCCTACAATGAGCAGTTCTTC
CSAQDTSSYNEQFF
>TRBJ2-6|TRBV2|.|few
TGTGCCAGCAGTGCTGGGACCGGTACCGGGGCCAACGTCCTGACTTTC
CASSAGTGTGANVLTF